Below, 21 T cell receptor beta chains from the same sample are listed, as sequenced in a study of vaccination and CD4 T cells after COVID-19. The Oncomine TCR Beta short-read assay was applied to DNA of cultured CD4+ T cells. TCRdb processed the PCR reads anew with MiXCR; each CDR3 protein has one entry. This sample has fewer than 20,000 distinct CDR3 sequences; about two thirds occur once, and the top ten carry 5.5%. No antigen is known for these receptors. Sample treatment: roughly 11-day PBMC culture with coronavirus spike peptide pools or control peptides (ViraFEST assay). Material for sequencing was CD4+ T cells from blood, cultured in vitro. These receptors were obtained from a human donor who had recovered from COVID-19.

This sequence joins TRBV7-2 and TRBJ2-1; possibly TRBD1 for D (5 bases). The CDR3 has 16 amino acids. Deletions cut 2 bases from V and 5 bases from J, with 16 bases between. Germline values: CDR1 SGHTA, CDR2 FQGNSA. The chain's CDR3 is CASSLIGQFRDNEQFF. CDR3 DNA: TGTGCCAGCAGCTTAATTGGGCAGTTCAGGGACAATGAGCAGTTCTTC.

V gene TRBV19 combines with J gene TRBJ1-2, with D hard to call. Looked up from germline, CDR1 is LNHDA and CDR2 is SQIVND (reference sequence). Trimming left V 6 bases short and J 4 bases short, with 18 bases between. The CDR3 covers 15 residues. The CDR3 bases are TGTGCCAGTAGGGCTGGCCGGGCCCGGGCCTATGGCTACACCTTC. Translating it yields CASRAGRARAYGYTF.

This clonotype was picked up a small number of times. The genes are TRBV27 and TRBJ2-7; 12 nucleotides align to TRBD2. This CDR3 spans 15 amino acids. Germline V gene lookup returns CDR1 MNHEY and CDR2 SMNVEV (reference sequence). V was clipped by 6 bases and J by 6 bases; unmatched bases: 9. The CDR3 protein is CASRLRLAGAPEQYF. Here the CDR3 DNA reads TGTGCCAGCAGACTAAGACTAGCGGGAGCCCCCGAGCAGTACTTC.

The V call is TRBV7-9, the J call TRBJ2-5; D gene uncertain. This CDR3 contains 15 residues. V lost 0 bases, J lost 2 bases, and 10 bases lay in between. Germline CDR1 SEHNR, CDR2 FQNEAQ (reference sequence). The CDR3 region is CASSLARQGQETQYF. CDR3 in DNA: TGTGCCAGCAGCTTAGCTCGACAAGGACAAGAGACCCAGTACTTC.

This clonotype was picked up a small number of times. The DNA of the CDR3 is TGTGCCAGCAACGGGGCTAGCACAGATACGCAGTATTTT. This encodes CASNGASTDTQYF. The chain uses TRBV6-1 and TRBJ2-3, with D possibly called TRBD1 or TRBD2 (5 bases each). This CDR3 contains 13 residues. The germline V gene has CDR1 MNHNS and CDR2 SASEGT. Trimming shortened V by 7 bases and J by 0 bases, and 8 bases separated the two germline ends.

The rearrangement links TRBV20-1 to TRBJ2-3; maybe TRBD2 (5 bases). CDR3 length: 17 amino acids. Germline V gives CDR1 DFQATT, CDR2 SNEGSKA (reference sequence). Trimming took off 0 bases at V and 2 bases at J, with 18 bases between the two ends. CDR3 coding DNA: TGCAGTGCTAGAGATCAGGAACTAGTCCTTTACACAGATACGCAGTATTTT. It translates to CSARDQELVLYTDTQYF.

The CDR3 loop reads CASSLNMGGGSNQPQHF. The CDR3 region has the DNA TGTGCCAGCAGCCTAAATATGGGGGGAGGCAGCAATCAGCCCCAGCATTTT. The chain joins TRBV5-5 to TRBJ1-5, with a possible D match to TRBD1 (5 bases). Trimming took 4 bases from V and 1 from J, leaving 18 bases between them. Per germline, CDR1 SGHKS and CDR2 YYEKEE (reference sequence). This CDR3 has 17 residues.

This clonotype was seen a handful of times. The chain uses TRBV7-9 and TRBJ1-5; D is perhaps TRBD1 (5 bases). The CDR3 is 13 amino acids. The germline V and J ends were trimmed by 5 bases and 7 bases, with 12 bases remaining between them. Per the germline V gene, CDR1 is SEHNR and CDR2 is FQNEAQ (reference sequence). CDR3 sequence: CASSPPGGQPQHF. CDR3 DNA sequence: TGTGCCAGCAGCCCCCCTGGGGGGCAGCCCCAGCATTTT. Using reference TRBV7-9 and TRBJ1-5 for the parts outside the CDR3, the full variable domain is DTGVSQNPRHKITKRGQNVTFRCDPISEHNRLYWYRQTLGQGPEFLTYFQNEAQLEKSRLLSDRFSAERPKGSFSTLEIQRTEQGDSAMYLCASSPPGGQPQHFGDGTRLSIL.

This chain uses TRBV2 with TRBJ1-5; tentatively, D is TRBD1 (6 bases). This CDR3 spans 15 amino acids. V was shortened by 6 bases and J by 0 bases, with 12 bases between the two germline ends. Looked up from germline, CDR1 is SNHLY and CDR2 is FYNNEI. The CDR3 spells CASRRTDYSNQPQHF. As DNA, the CDR3 is TGTGCCAGCAGACGGACAGATTATAGCAATCAGCCCCAGCATTTT.

The chain links TRBV6-1 to TRBJ2-4; no firm D call. The CDR3 loop spans 13 amino acids. V lost 1 base and J lost 3, with 4 bases in between. From germline, CDR1 is MNHNS and CDR2 SASEGT. CDR3 sequence: CASSEGGKNIQYF. In DNA, the CDR3 is TGTGCCAGCAGTGAAGGGGGCAAAAACATTCAGTACTTC.

This clonotype is a singleton in its sample. The rearrangement joins TRBV20-1 to TRBJ1-2, with TRBD1 matching over 8 bases. Germline V gene data show CDR1 as DFQATT and CDR2 as SNEGSKA (reference sequence). The CDR3 runs 14 residues. Unmatched junction bases numbered 10, after V lost 6 bases and J lost 4 bases. CDR3 nucleotides: TGCAGTGCCAGTGACAGGGGTTTCTTCTATGGCTACACCTTC. Amino acids: CSASDRGFFYGYTF.

This chain joins TRBV4-2 and TRBJ1-2; D may be TRBD1 (6 bases). Per the germline V gene, CDR1 is LGHNA and CDR2 is YNFKEQ. The V end was cut by 4 bases, the J end by 1 base, with 7 bases between. The CDR3 runs to 13 residues. The CDR3 nucleotides read TGTGCCAGCAGCCCGGACAGTAACTATGGCTACACCTTC. Its translation: CASSPDSNYGYTF.

The chain uses TRBV19 and TRBJ2-2; 10 bases are a match to TRBD1. In germline, CDR1 is LNHDA, CDR2 SQIVND (reference sequence). The CDR3 is 16 residues long. The V segment lost 4 bases and the J segment 4 bases; nucleotides outside the gene matches: 6. The CDR3: CASSNPGTGVTGELFF. CDR3 in DNA: TGTGCCAGTAGTAACCCCGGGACAGGGGTCACCGGGGAGCTGTTTTTT.

A few counts support this clonotype. This chain joins TRBV19 and TRBJ1-1, with D maybe TRBD1 (5 bases). This CDR3 is 13 amino acids long. In germline, CDR1 is LNHDA, CDR2 SQIVND (reference sequence). V dropped 4 bases and J dropped 1 base, with 7 bases sitting between them. CDR3 region: CASSTQGNTEAFF. As DNA, the CDR3 is TGTGCCAGTAGTACCCAGGGGAACACTGAAGCTTTCTTT.

This clonotype has just a few counts. The rearrangement links TRBV24-1 to TRBJ2-6; D unclear. Germline V gene data show CDR1 as KGHDR and CDR2 as SFDVKD. This CDR3 spans 15 amino acids. Trimming removed 7 bases from V and 1 base from J, with 10 bases in between. The CDR3 coding sequence is TGTGCCACCAGAGGCGAAGGGTCTGGGGCCAACGTCCTGACTTTC. As protein: CATRGEGSGANVLTF.

The J gene is TRBJ1-2, the V gene TRBV6-1; tentatively, D is TRBD1 (6 bases). The CDR3 is 13 residues long. Germline CDR1 reads MNHNS; CDR2 reads SASEGT. Trimming cost V 6 bases and J 7 bases, with 15 bases left between them. The CDR3, as DNA: TGTGCCAGCAGGACAGGTTCCCTTGTTGGCTACACCTTC. It translates to CASRTGSLVGYTF.

The rearrangement joins TRBV12-3 or TRBV12-4 to TRBJ2-3, with a possible D match to TRBD2 (6 bases). Between the trimmed V and J ends, which lost 8 bases and 3 bases, there was a span of 12 bases. The CDR3 covers 13 residues. The DNA for the CDR3 is TGTGCCAGCCCCGGGGGAAGGACAGATACGCAGTATTTT. Protein sequence: CASPGGRTDTQYF.

This chain joins TRBV2 and TRBJ2-2; perhaps TRBD2 as D (5 bases). Trimming stripped 6 bases from V and 5 bases from J, with 10 bases between. The CDR3 runs 13 residues. Germline values: CDR1 SNHLY, CDR2 FYNNEI. The CDR3 sequence: CASRGWETGELFF. CDR3 in DNA: TGTGCCAGCAGGGGGTGGGAGACCGGGGAGCTGTTTTTT.

The rearrangement joins TRBV2 to TRBJ1-2; 9 bases map to TRBD1. The CDR3 is 15 amino acids. Trimming removed 3 bases from V and 6 bases from J; junction bases left unmatched: 8. CDR1 is SNHLY and CDR2 is FYNNEI in the germline V gene. The CDR3 DNA reads as TGTGCCAGCAGTGATTCAACCACAGGGGGCGATGGCTACACCTTC. Amino acid sequence: CASSDSTTGGDGYTF.

The sample holds one count of this clonotype. The chain combines TRBV15 with TRBJ2-7, with D perhaps TRBD2 (5 bases). V shed 0 bases and J shed 1 base, with 13 bases lying between them. The CDR3 has 16 amino acids. Germline CDR1 and CDR2: LNHNV and YYDKDF (reference sequence). Here the CDR3 DNA reads TGTGCCACCAGCAGAGAAGAGGGCTCCGTATCCTACGAGCAGTACTTC. Residues: CATSREEGSVSYEQYF.

The chain is built from TRBV25-1 and TRBJ2-1; tentatively, D is TRBD2 (6 bases). Matching the DNA end better, TRBJ2-7 makes the J call doubtful. The CDR3 is 11 residues long. Germline V gene data show CDR1 as MGHDK and CDR2 as SYGVNS. The CDR3 sequence is CASRGLGEQYF. The CDR3, as DNA: TGTGCCAGCAGGGGACTCGGCGAGCAGTACTTC.